Included here is one T cell receptor beta chain sequence, with context. The antigen is undetermined. The sample belongs to a study of metastatic and nonmetastatic thyroid tumors. The overall study: Repertoires of blood and of tissue (tumor or nodule) from malignant and benign thyroid patients were compared.

No patient received treatment before thyroid surgery. The study's findings and limits: In both blood and tumor samples, TCR beta diversity was reported significantly higher for malignant than benign nodules.

Original processing methods: Building a distant-metastasis classifier for papillary thyroid cancer drew on CDR3 differences across clinicopathological groups. TCRdb reprocessed the PCR reads using MiXCR. Clone size and V and J calls follow TCRdb, not the original study. The table lists roughly 7,800 clones, around 30% of them singletons. Trimming cost V 0 bases and J 2 bases, with 8 bases left between them. The CDR3 extends over 14 amino acids. Germline lookup yields CDR1 SGHAT and CDR2 FQNNGV. The receptor was isolated from a male donor with papillary thyroid cancer or a benign thyroid nodule (not recorded which). Some clones in this sample may be carry-over from other donors' samples. Sequencing was carried out using tumor tissue. The chain combines TRBV11-2 with TRBJ2-7; no clear D gene. The CDR3 is CASSLEVFTYEQYF. Written as DNA, the CDR3 is TGTGCCAGCAGCTTAGAGGTCTTTACCTACGAGCAGTACTTC.